This T cell receptor beta chain derives from a study of blood T cell repertoires in COVID-19. Study information: Acute and convalescent COVID-19 samples came from the United States, Italy and Spain. T cells, B-cell-depleted T cells, or PBMCs supplied cDNA or gDNA.

Authors' data handling: Using reference gene primer amplification, nucleated cell counts were estimated. Using immunoSEQ multiplex PCR, the repertoire was profiled, and TCRdb retains in-frame clones only, with some absent. V and J calls and clone size come straight from that table; D and trimming were deduced from the DNA. This table has approximately 140,000 clones, under 85% appearing once. CDR1 MNHEY and CDR2 SMNVEV come from the germline V gene (reference sequence). CDR3 size: 16 residues. V trimming: 1 base; J trimming: 5 bases; junction bases outside the gene matches: 5. The TCR comes from a woman of 80 years or more in a cohort sampled during active or convalescent COVID-19. Sequencing used peripheral blood. The chain carries TRBV27 and TRBJ2-5; 12 bases align to TRBD2. CDR3 nucleotide sequence: TGTGCCAGCAGTTTATATCTAGCGGGGGGGCGGGAGACCCAGTACTTC. Its translation is CASSLYLAGGRETQYF.